This T cell receptor beta chain came from a study of PD-L1 blockade in urothelial cancer. The wider study: Male sex and bladder-origin urothelial cancer characterized about 90% of the roughly 30 patients. Across blood samples, T cells had a median count of about 140,000. Study-level findings and limits: A pretreatment blood TCR clonality that fell below the median predicted better progression-free and overall survival.

Trimming cost V 8 bases and J 0 bases, with 10 bases left between them. The germline V gene has CDR1 SEHNR and CDR2 FQNEAQ (reference sequence). CDR3 length: 13 amino acids. Time point defined: pretreatment peripheral blood. Patient sample counts ranged from 1 to 8, pretreatment and on-treatment. This clone has only a few counts. Antigen unknown. Assay: immunoSEQ multiplex PCR; the TCRdb copy retains only in-frame clones and omits some. The repertoire holds 45,000 to 65,000 clones, with less than 90% as singletons. Source: PBMCs, taken around atezolizumab (anti-PD-L1) treatment. This TCR came from a man between 65 and 80 years old with urothelial cancer. This sequence joins TRBV7-9 and TRBJ1-1; D not certain. The CDR3, as DNA: TGTGCCAGCGGCATTAATATGAACACTGAAGCTTTCTTT. Amino acid sequence: CASGINMNTEAFF.